This T cell receptor (beta chain) was found in a study of cytomegalovirus exposure and HLA in healthy donors. Broader study findings: As a later analysis showed, a missense DCLRE1C variant was linked to trimming of TCR beta V- and J-genes. Later analysis found that TCR beta chains associated with HLA were more clonally expanded than other, equally common chains. There were a few CMV-associated chains whose specificity for CMV antigens was confirmed in vitro.

Only a few counts were recorded for this clone. Its specificity is not known. The PCR contained 60 Vbeta and 13 Jbeta primers. Profiling relied on immunoSEQ multiplex PCR, and the TCRdb table lists in-frame clones only, not all of them. The data contain roughly 150,000 clones, around 9.6% of them seen just once; the ten biggest clones take up approximately 2%. Germline CDR1 reads SEHNR; CDR2 reads FQNEAQ (reference sequence). Trimming shortened V by 11 bases and J by 4 bases, and 17 bases separated the two germline ends. The CDR3 sequence is 13 residues long. The sequenced sample was PBMCs. This receptor was taken from a male donor in good health and CMV-seronegative. This rearrangement joins TRBV7-9 to TRBJ1-2, with D tentatively TRBD1 (5 bases). The CDR3 protein is CARPGETIYGYTF. The CDR3 nucleotides read TGTGCCCGTCCGGGGGAGACGATCTATGGCTACACCTTC.